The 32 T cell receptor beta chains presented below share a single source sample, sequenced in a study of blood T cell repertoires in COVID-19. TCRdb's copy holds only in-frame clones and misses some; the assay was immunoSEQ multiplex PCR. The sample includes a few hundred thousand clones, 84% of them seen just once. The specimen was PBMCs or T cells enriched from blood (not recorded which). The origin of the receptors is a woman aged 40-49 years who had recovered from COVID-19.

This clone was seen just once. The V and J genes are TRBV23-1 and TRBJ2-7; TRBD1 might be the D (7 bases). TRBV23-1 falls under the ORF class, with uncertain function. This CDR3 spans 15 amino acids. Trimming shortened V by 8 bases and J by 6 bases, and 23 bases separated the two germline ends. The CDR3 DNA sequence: TGCGCCAGCCTTCGGAGGGGGCCCGATAAACGCGAGCAGTACTTC. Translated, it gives CASLRRGPDKREQYF.

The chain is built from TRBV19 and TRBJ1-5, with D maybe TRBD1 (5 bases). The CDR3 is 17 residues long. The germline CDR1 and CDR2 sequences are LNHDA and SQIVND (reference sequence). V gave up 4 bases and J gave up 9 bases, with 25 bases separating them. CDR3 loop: CASSSSYGAASWRPQHF. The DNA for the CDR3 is TGTGCCAGTAGTAGCTCCTATGGGGCCGCATCGTGGAGGCCCCAGCATTTT.

The chain's CDR3 is CASSGGNQPQHF. Written as DNA, the CDR3 is TGTGCCAGCAGCGGGGGCAATCAGCCCCAGCATTTT. The chain has TRBV28 and TRBJ1-5; D remains ambiguous. CDR3 length equals 12 residues. Trimming took 6 bases from V and 2 from J, leaving 5 bases between them. In germline, CDR1 is MDHEN, CDR2 SYDVKM. Drawing the rest from reference TRBV28 and TRBJ1-5, the complete variable domain is DVKVTQSSRYLVKRTGEKVFLECVQDMDHENMFWYRQDPGLGLRLIYFSYDVKMKEKGDIPEGYSVSREKKERFSLILESASTNQTSMYLCASSGGNQPQHFGDGTRLSIL.

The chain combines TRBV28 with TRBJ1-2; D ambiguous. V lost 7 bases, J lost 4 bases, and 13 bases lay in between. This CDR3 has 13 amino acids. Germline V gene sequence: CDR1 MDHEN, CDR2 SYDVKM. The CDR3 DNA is TGTGCCAGCACCGAAGCCCTACTCTATGGCTACACCTTC. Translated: CASTEALLYGYTF.

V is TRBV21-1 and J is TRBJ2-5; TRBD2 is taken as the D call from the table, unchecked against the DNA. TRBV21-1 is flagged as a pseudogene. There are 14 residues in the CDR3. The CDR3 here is CASSRGGCGETQYF. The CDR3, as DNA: TGTGCCAGCAGCCGAGGCGGGTGTGGGGAGACCCAGTACTTC.

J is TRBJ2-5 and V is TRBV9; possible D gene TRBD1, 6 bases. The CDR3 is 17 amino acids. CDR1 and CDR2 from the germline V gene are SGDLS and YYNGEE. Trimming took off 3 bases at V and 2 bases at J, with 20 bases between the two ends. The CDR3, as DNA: TGTGCCAGCAGCGCAGGGACACTTCCATCTCCGCAAGAGACCCAGTACTTC. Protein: CASSAGTLPSPQETQYF.

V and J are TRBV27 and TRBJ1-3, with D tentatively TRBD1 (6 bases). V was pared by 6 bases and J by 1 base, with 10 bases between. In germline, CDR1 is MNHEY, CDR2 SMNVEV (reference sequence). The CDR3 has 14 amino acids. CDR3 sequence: CASSKGVSGNTIYF. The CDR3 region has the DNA TGTGCCAGCAGCAAGGGGGTTTCTGGAAACACCATATATTTT.

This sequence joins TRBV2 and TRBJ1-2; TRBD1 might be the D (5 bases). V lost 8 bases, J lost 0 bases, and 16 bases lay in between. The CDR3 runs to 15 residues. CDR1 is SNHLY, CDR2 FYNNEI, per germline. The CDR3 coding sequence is TGTGCCAGCTATCCCGGTTGGGGGGCTAACTATGGCTACACCTTC. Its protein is CASYPGWGANYGYTF.

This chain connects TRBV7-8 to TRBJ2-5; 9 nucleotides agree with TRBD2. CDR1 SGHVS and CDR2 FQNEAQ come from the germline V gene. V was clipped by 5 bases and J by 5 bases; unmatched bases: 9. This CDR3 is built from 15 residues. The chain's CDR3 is CASSADSGRLETQYF. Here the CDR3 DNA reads TGTGCCAGCAGCGCCGATAGCGGGAGATTGGAGACCCAGTACTTC.

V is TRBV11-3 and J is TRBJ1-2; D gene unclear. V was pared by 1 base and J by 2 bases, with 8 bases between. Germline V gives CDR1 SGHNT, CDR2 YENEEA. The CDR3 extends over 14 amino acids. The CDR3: CASSLVAGNYGYTF. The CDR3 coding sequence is TGTGCCAGCAGCTTAGTGGCCGGGAACTATGGCTACACCTTC. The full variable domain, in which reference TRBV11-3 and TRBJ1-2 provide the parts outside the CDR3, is EAGVVQSPRYKIIEKKQPVAFWCNPISGHNTLYWYLQNLGQGPELLIRYENEEAVDDSQLPKDRFSAERLKGVDSTLKIQPAELGDSAVYLCASSLVAGNYGYTFGSGTRLTVV.

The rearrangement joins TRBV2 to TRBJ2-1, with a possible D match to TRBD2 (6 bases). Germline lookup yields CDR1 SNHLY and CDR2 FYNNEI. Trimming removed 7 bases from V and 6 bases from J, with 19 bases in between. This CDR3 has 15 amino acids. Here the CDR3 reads CASIRDSYGGNEQFF. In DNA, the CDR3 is TGTGCCAGCATTCGGGACTCCTATGGGGGCAATGAGCAGTTCTTC.

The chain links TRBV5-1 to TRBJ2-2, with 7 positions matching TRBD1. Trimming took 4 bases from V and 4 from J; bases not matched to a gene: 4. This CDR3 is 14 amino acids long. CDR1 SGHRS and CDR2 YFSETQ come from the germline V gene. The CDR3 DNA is TGCGCCAGCAGCCGGACAGGCTCCACCGGGGAGCTGTTTTTT. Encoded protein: CASSRTGSTGELFF.

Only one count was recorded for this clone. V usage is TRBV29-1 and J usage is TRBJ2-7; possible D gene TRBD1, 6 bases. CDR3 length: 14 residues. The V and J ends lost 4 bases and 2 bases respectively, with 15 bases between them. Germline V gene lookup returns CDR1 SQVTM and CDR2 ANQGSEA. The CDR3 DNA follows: TGCAGCGTTGTGTGGCTCGGGACACCCTACGAGCAGTACTTC. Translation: CSVVWLGTPYEQYF.

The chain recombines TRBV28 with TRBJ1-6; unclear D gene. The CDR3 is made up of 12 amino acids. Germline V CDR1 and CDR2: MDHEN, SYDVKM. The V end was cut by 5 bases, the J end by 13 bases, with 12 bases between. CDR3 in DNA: TGTGCCAGCAGTGAGGGAGTCCCCCCCCTCCACTTT. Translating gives CASSEGVPPLHF.

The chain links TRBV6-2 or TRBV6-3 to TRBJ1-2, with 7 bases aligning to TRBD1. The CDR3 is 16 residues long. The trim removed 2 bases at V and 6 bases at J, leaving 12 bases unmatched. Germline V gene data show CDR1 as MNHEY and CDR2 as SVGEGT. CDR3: CASSYPDRHNVDGYTF. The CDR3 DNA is TGTGCCAGCAGTTACCCGGACAGGCACAATGTTGATGGCTACACCTTC.

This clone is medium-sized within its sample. In DNA form, the CDR3 reads TGTGCCAGTAGTATCAGGTCCGGGGAGCTGTTTTTT. Translating gives CASSIRSGELFF. The V gene is TRBV19, the J gene TRBJ2-2; D uncertain. Looked up from germline, CDR1 is LNHDA and CDR2 is SQIVND (reference sequence). CDR3 length equals 12 residues. V gave up 3 bases and J gave up 6 bases, with 5 bases separating them.

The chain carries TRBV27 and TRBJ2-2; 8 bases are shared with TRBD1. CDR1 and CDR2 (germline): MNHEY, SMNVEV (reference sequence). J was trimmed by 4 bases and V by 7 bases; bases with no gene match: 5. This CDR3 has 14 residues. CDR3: CASTQGVGTGELFF. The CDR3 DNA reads TGTGCCAGCACACAGGGGGTTGGCACCGGGGAGCTGTTTTTT.

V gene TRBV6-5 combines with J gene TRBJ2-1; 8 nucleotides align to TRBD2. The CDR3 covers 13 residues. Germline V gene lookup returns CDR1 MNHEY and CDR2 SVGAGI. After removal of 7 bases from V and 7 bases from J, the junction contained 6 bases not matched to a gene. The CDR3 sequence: CASNQRGGNEQFF. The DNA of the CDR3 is TGTGCCAGCAACCAACGGGGGGGAAATGAGCAGTTCTTC.

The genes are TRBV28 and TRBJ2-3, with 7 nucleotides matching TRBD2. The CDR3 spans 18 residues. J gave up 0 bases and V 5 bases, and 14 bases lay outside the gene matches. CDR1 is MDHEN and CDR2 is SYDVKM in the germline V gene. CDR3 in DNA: TGTGCCAGCAGTCCCCCCGGGCCCCTAGCGGTTAGCACAGATACGCAGTATTTT. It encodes CASSPPGPLAVSTDTQYF.

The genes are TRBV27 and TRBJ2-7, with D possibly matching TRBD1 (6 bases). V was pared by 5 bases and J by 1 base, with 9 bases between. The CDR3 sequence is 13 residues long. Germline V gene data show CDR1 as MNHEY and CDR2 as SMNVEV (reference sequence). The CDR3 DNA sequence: TGTGCCAGCAGTACCAGGGGTTCCTACGAGCAGTACTTC. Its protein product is CASSTRGSYEQYF.

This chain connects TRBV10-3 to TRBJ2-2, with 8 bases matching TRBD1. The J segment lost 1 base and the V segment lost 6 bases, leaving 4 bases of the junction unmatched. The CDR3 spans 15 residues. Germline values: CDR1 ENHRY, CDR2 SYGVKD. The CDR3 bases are TGTGCCATCAGGCCCGGGACAGGGAACACCGGGGAGCTGTTTTTT. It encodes CAIRPGTGNTGELFF.

CDR3 coding DNA: TGTGCCAGTAGTATCCACGACAGGATGTGGCCTTACGAGCAGTACGTC. This sequence encodes CASSIHDRMWPYEQYV. This chain connects TRBV19 to TRBJ2-7; D may be TRBD1 (6 bases). CDR1 LNHDA and CDR2 SQIVND come from the germline V gene (reference sequence). Trimming took 3 bases from V and 4 from J, leaving 19 bases between them. The CDR3 sequence is 16 residues long.

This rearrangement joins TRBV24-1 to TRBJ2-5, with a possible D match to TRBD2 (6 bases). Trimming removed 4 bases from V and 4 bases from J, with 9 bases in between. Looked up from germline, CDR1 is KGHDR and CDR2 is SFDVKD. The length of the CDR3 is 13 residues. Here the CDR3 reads CATSDGSIETQYF. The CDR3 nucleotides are TGTGCCACCAGTGACGGGAGTATAGAGACCCAGTACTTC.

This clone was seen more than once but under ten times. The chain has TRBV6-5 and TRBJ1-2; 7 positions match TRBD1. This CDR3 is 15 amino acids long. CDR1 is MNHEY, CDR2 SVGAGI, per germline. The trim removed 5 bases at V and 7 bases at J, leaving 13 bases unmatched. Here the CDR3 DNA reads TGTGCCAGCAGTCCCCGGGACAGTCGAGGTGGTGGCTACACCTTC. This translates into CASSPRDSRGGGYTF.

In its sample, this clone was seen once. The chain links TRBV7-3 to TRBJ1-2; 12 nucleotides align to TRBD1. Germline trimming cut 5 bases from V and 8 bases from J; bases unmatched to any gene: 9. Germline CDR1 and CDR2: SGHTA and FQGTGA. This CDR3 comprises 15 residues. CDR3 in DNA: TGTGCCAGCAGCCCATCGGGACAGGGGGCTGGCGGCTACACCTTC. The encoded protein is CASSPSGQGAGGYTF.

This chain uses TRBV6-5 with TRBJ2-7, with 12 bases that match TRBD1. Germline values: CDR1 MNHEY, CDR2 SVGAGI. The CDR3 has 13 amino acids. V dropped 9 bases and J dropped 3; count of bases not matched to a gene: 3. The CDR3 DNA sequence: TGTGCCAGGGGACAGGGGGCTTACTACGAGCAGTACTTC. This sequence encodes CARGQGAYYEQYF.

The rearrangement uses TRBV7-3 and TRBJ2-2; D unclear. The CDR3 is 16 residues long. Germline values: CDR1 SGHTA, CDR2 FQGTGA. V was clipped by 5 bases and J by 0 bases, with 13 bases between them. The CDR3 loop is CASSERAKPNTGELFF. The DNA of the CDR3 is TGTGCCAGCAGCGAAAGAGCGAAACCGAACACCGGGGAGCTGTTTTTT. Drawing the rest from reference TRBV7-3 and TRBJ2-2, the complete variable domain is GAGVSQTPSNKVTEKGKYVELRCDPISGHTALYWYRQSLGQGPEFLIYFQGTGAADDSGLPNDRFFAVRPEGSVSTLKIQRTERGDSAVYLCASSERAKPNTGELFFGEGSRLTVL.

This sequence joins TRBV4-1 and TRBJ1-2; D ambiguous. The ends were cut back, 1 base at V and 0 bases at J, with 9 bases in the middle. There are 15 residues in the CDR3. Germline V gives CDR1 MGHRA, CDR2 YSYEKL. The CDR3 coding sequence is TGCGCCAGCAGCCAAGTCTTTGTGTCTAACTATGGCTACACCTTC. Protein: CASSQVFVSNYGYTF.

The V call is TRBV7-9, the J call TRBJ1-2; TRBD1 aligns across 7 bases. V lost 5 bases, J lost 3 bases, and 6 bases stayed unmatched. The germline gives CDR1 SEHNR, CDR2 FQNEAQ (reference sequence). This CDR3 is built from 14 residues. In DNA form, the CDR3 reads TGTGCCAGCAGCAGGGGACAGACAGACTATGGCTACACCTTC. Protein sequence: CASSRGQTDYGYTF.

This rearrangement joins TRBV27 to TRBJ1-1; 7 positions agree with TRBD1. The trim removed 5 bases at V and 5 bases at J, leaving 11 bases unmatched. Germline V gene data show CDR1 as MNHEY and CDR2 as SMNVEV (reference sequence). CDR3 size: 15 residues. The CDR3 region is CASSASPTGRTEAFF. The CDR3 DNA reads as TGTGCCAGCAGTGCCTCCCCGACAGGGAGGACTGAAGCTTTCTTT.

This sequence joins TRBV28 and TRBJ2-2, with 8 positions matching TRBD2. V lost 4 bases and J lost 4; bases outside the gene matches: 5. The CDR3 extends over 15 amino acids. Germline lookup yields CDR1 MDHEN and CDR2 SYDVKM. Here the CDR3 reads CASSSREGGTGELFF. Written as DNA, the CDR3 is TGTGCCAGCAGTTCCCGGGAGGGGGGCACCGGGGAGCTGTTTTTT.

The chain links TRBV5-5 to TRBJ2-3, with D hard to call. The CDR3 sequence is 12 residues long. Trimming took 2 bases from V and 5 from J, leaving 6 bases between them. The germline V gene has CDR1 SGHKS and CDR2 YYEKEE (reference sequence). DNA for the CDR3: TGTGCCAGCAGCTTTGCGAGAGATACGCAGTATTTT. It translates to CASSFARDTQYF.